The 18 T cell receptor beta chains reported below all come from one sample, sequenced in a study of T cell responses to AZD1222 COVID-19 vaccine. Sequencing used immunoSEQ multiplex PCR; TCRdb keeps in-frame clones, though not all of them. The table has about 130,000 clones, about 87% seen once; the top ten hold under 2.5%. The sample in question was peripheral blood, obtained on day 0 of AZD1222 vaccination. The source of these receptors is an adult in good health.

The chain employs TRBV19 and TRBJ1-6; no definite D call. CDR1 is LNHDA, CDR2 SQIVND, per germline (reference sequence). V lost 4 bases, J lost 10 bases, and 14 bases lay in between. CDR3 length: 14 amino acids. The DNA for the CDR3 is TGTGCCAGTAGTAGATCCAGATTGGGATCACCCCTCCACTTT. This translates into CASSRSRLGSPLHF.

This sequence joins TRBV20-1 and TRBJ1-5; D is unresolved. Germline assignment: CDR1 DFQATT and CDR2 SNEGSKA (reference sequence). The V end lost 3 bases, the J end lost 5 bases, and 17 bases lay between the germline ends. The CDR3 is 15 residues long. In DNA form, the CDR3 reads TGCAGTGCTAGTCACGAAGGGATGTCTTATCAGCCCCAGCATTTT. Translated: CSASHEGMSYQPQHF.

The CDR3 sequence: CASSPGTTYEQYF. In DNA, the CDR3 is TGTGCCAGCTCACCAGGGACCACCTACGAGCAGTACTTC. The chain recombines TRBV18 with TRBJ2-7; D tentatively fits TRBD1 or TRBD2 (5 bases each). Germline CDR1 reads KGHSH; CDR2 reads LQKENI. The CDR3 consists of 13 residues. Trimming removed 2 bases at V and 2 bases at J, with 7 bases between.

The gene calls are TRBV7-9 and TRBJ1-2, with TRBD1 identical over 8 bases. The germline V gene has CDR1 SEHNR and CDR2 FQNEAQ (reference sequence). There are 15 residues in the CDR3. With 5 bases clipped from V and 0 bases from J, the junction kept 5 bases outside the gene matches. The CDR3: CASSTPTGANYGYTF. The CDR3 bases are TGTGCCAGCAGCACCCCGACAGGGGCTAACTATGGCTACACCTTC.

The chain employs TRBV6-2 or TRBV6-3 and TRBJ1-2, with no clear D. CDR1 MNHEY and CDR2 SVGEGT come from the germline V gene. The CDR3 loop spans 13 amino acids. V lost 5 bases and J lost 4, with 11 bases in between. The CDR3 bases are TGTGCCAGCAGTGATGGGCAGGCCTATGGCTACACCTTC. Protein product: CASSDGQAYGYTF.

The CDR3 DNA is TGTGCCAGCAGGCCCTCCACACGCATACTACAGGGGATCTATGGCTACACCTTC. Amino acids: CASRPSTRILQGIYGYTF. This chain uses TRBV27 with TRBJ1-2, with 7 bases fitting TRBD1. The junction had 20 bases not matched to a gene; V was cut back by 6 bases and J by 4 bases. This CDR3 spans 18 amino acids. Per germline, CDR1 MNHEY and CDR2 SMNVEV (reference sequence).

J is TRBJ1-4 and V is TRBV5-1, with D tentatively TRBD1 (6 bases). Germline V gene data show CDR1 as SGHRS and CDR2 as YFSETQ. This CDR3 region has 15 residues. Trimming cost V 0 bases and J 7 bases, with 13 bases left between them. The CDR3: CASSLEGQGREKLFF. CDR3 in DNA: TGCGCCAGCAGCTTGGAGGGCCAGGGGCGTGAAAAACTGTTTTTT.

This chain joins TRBV28 and TRBJ1-2; 9 bases agree with TRBD1. This CDR3 comprises 16 residues. Germline CDR1 and CDR2: MDHEN and SYDVKM. V lost 5 bases, J lost 7 bases, and 14 bases stayed unmatched. The CDR3 region has the DNA TGTGCCAGCAGTCCCTATTCCGGGACAGGGAATGGTGGCTACACCTTC. Protein: CASSPYSGTGNGGYTF.

The chain uses TRBV27 and TRBJ2-3; possibly TRBD2 for D (5 bases). The CDR3 has 14 amino acids. V lost 8 bases to trimming and J lost 4 bases, with 16 bases between them. Germline V gives CDR1 MNHEY, CDR2 SMNVEV (reference sequence). The CDR3 nucleotides read TGTGCCAGCGGACTGCGACTCACGGCAGATACGCAGTATTTT. Translating gives CASGLRLTADTQYF.

This chain joins TRBV27 and TRBJ1-1; D uncertain. V lost 3 bases to trimming and J lost 0 bases, with 17 bases between them. This CDR3 spans 17 amino acids. Looked up from germline, CDR1 is MNHEY and CDR2 is SMNVEV (reference sequence). CDR3 sequence reads: CASSFIRVAPMNTEAFF. The DNA of the CDR3 is TGTGCCAGCAGTTTTATAAGGGTTGCCCCCATGAACACTGAAGCTTTCTTT.

The chain uses TRBV5-4 and TRBJ1-6, with D maybe TRBD1 (6 bases). The CDR3 is 15 residues long. CDR1 is SGHNT and CDR2 is YYREEE in the germline V gene (reference sequence). Trimming left V 7 bases short and J 6 bases short, with 17 bases between. In DNA, the CDR3 is TGTGCCAGCCATCAGGGGCAGGCCCTTAATTCACCCCTCCACTTT. Translation: CASHQGQALNSPLHF.

This clone was detected only once. The V and J genes are TRBV2 and TRBJ2-1; D may match TRBD1 or TRBD2 (6 bases each). V dropped 6 bases and J dropped 4 bases, with 13 bases sitting between them. The CDR3 runs to 14 residues. Per germline, CDR1 SNHLY and CDR2 FYNNEI. The CDR3 here is CASRPGGGYNEQFF. The CDR3 DNA is TGTGCCAGCAGGCCCGGGGGCGGGTACAATGAGCAGTTCTTC. Based on the CDR3 plus reference TRBV2 and TRBJ2-1, the full variable domain is EPEVTQTPSHQVTQMGQEVILRCVPISNHLYFYWYRQILGQKVEFLVSFYNNEISEKSEIFDDQFSVERPDGSNFTLKIRSTKLEDSAMYFCASRPGGGYNEQFFGPGTRLTVL.

Regarding this clone: A read error may be the cause here, since a much bigger clone is one base away. The chain combines TRBV7-2 with TRBJ1-6, with D possibly TRBD1 on 5 matching bases. The germline gives CDR1 SGHTA, CDR2 FQGNSA. CDR3 length: 15 residues. Trimming cost V 2 bases and J 0 bases, with 5 bases left between them. CDR3 nucleotides: TGTGCCAGCAGCTTAAGGGGCTCCTATAATTCACCCCTCCACTTT. Translation: CASSLRGSYNSPLHF.

The chain has TRBV5-1 and TRBJ2-1, with a possible D match to TRBD2 (5 bases). The length of the CDR3 is 15 residues. Trimming removed 4 bases at V and 2 bases at J, with 13 bases between. Germline V gene sequence: CDR1 SGHRS, CDR2 YFSETQ. The CDR3 loop is CASSTGPEAYNEQFF. In DNA, the CDR3 is TGCGCCAGCAGCACTGGTCCGGAGGCCTACAATGAGCAGTTCTTC.

The V and J genes are TRBV5-1 and TRBJ1-5; D unclear. From germline, CDR1 is SGHRS and CDR2 YFSETQ. Trimming took 2 bases from V and 4 from J, leaving 7 bases between them. The CDR3 is 13 amino acids. In DNA form, the CDR3 reads TGCGCCAGCAGCTTAGACGGGAATCAGCCCCAGCATTTT. Its translation is CASSLDGNQPQHF. Full variable domain (outside the CDR3, taken from reference TRBV5-1 and TRBJ1-5): KAGVTQTPRYLIKTRGQQVTLSCSPISGHRSVSWYQQTPGQGLQFLFEYFSETQRNKGNFPGRFSGRQFSNSRSEMNVSTLELGDSALYLCASSLDGNQPQHFGDGTRLSIL.

This chain joins TRBV2 and TRBJ2-2; D uncertain. V shed 7 bases and J shed 3 bases, with 15 bases lying between them. The CDR3 is 15 amino acids. Germline V gene data show CDR1 as SNHLY and CDR2 as FYNNEI. As DNA, the CDR3 is TGTGCCAGCAAGGATAGGTTACCCTACACCGGGGAGCTGTTTTTT. It specifies CASKDRLPYTGELFF. Filled out from reference TRBV2 and TRBJ2-2, the complete variable domain reads EPEVTQTPSHQVTQMGQEVILRCVPISNHLYFYWYRQILGQKVEFLVSFYNNEISEKSEIFDDQFSVERPDGSNFTLKIRSTKLEDSAMYFCASKDRLPYTGELFFGEGSRLTVL.

This clone was picked up one time. DNA for the CDR3: TGTGCCAGCAGCCAAGGTGCCCCCAGTAGACCTTTCTCCTATAATTCACCCCTCCACTTT. The encoded protein is CASSQGAPSRPFSYNSPLHF. V usage is TRBV4-2 and J usage is TRBJ1-6; D uncertain. This CDR3 is built from 20 residues. The V and J ends lost 1 base and 0 bases respectively, with 19 bases between them. The germline CDR1 and CDR2 sequences are LGHNA and YNFKEQ.

The rearrangement uses TRBV6-2 or TRBV6-3 and TRBJ1-6; no reliable D call. CDR3 length equals 15 residues. Trimming took off 2 bases at V and 10 bases at J, with 15 bases between the two ends. Germline V lookup: CDR1 MNHEY, CDR2 SVGEGT. CDR3 DNA: TGTGCCAGCAGTTACGGAGGCGGCCCACCCTCACCCCTCCACTTT. Amino acids: CASSYGGGPPSPLHF.